This T cell receptor beta chain derives from a study of beta chain features in type 1 diabetes. Study-wide results and caveats: A moderate, significant TCRB CDR3 shortening appeared in type 1 diabetes across four CD4+ subsets. For cells with high TCR expression, cDNA sequencing could yield over-representation.

The germline CDR1 and CDR2 sequences are KGHSH and LQKENI. Trimming cost V 0 bases and J 4 bases; bases outside gene matches: 1. The CDR3 is 15 amino acids. Donors underwent one heparinised blood draw, about 120 mL on average. In all sorted populations, purity surpassed 98%. Turning to this clone: Its antigen is not known.

The whole isolated RNA underwent reverse transcription, so sequencing captured expressed TCRB transcripts. Profiled with immunoSEQ multiplex PCR; TCRdb holds only in-frame clones, not every one. The sample records some 150,000 clones, about 9.4% being singletons. The source material was naive CD4+ T cells from blood. This TCR came from a man between 18 and 29 years old in good health. The V and J genes are TRBV18 and TRBJ2-2; 8 bases map to TRBD2. CDR3 bases: TGTGCCAGCTCACCACCTAGCGGGGCCACCGGGGAGCTGTTTTTT. Its protein is CASSPPSGATGELFF.